This T cell receptor beta chain is from a study of blood T cell repertoires in COVID-19. The CDR3 is 13 residues long. Germline V gene sequence: CDR1 SGDLS, CDR2 YYNGEE. The V and J ends lost 4 bases and 3 bases respectively, with 10 bases between them. Authors' analysis steps: The authors estimated nucleated cell counts from reference gene primer amplification. The protocol was immunoSEQ multiplex PCR, while the TCRdb copy is restricted to in-frame clones and leaves out a portion. The V and J calls and the clone size are those of that table, but D and trimming were determined from the DNA. The sample shows approximately 81,000 clones, 90% to 95% of them seen only once.

The rearrangement joins TRBV9 to TRBJ1-1; D unresolved. Material: peripheral blood. The source of this sequence is a woman in her 50s in a cohort sampled during active COVID-19. CDR3 sequence: CASSPGVHTEAFF. DNA for the CDR3: TGTGCCAGCAGCCCCGGTGTCCACACTGAAGCTTTCTTT.